A selection of T cell receptor beta chains follows, all from one sample in a study of T cell responses to AZD1222 COVID-19 vaccine. Assay: immunoSEQ multiplex PCR; the TCRdb copy retains only in-frame clones and omits some. The table lists about 160,000 clones, roughly 90% of them singletons. The sample consisted of peripheral blood, taken 28 days after the second AZD1222 dose. Source of these receptors: an adult who received the AZD1222 COVID-19 vaccine. Each CDR3 is given with its conserved first and last residue. A D gene is named only where the DNA matches it firmly.

>NA|TRBJ2-1|TRBV20-1
TGCAGTGCTACCAGGGACAATGAGCAGTTCTTC
CSATRDNEQFF
>NA|TRBJ2-2|TRBV6-5
TGTGCCAGCAGGGTCAGGGGTGACACCGGGGAGCTGTTTTTT
CASRVRGDTGELFF
>TRBD1|TRBJ2-2|TRBV9
TGTGCCAGCAGCGATTCAACAGGGGCTGCCGGGGAGCTGTTTTTT
CASSDSTGAAGELFF
>TRBD1|TRBJ2-2|TRBV7-8
TGTGCCAGCAGCTTAAGAGACAGGGAGAACACCGGGGAGCTGTTTTTT
CASSLRDRENTGELFF
>TRBD1|TRBJ2-2|TRBV30
TGTGCCTGGAGTGTACGCAGGGGGTTCACCGGGGAGCTGTTTTTT
CAWSVRRGFTGELFF
>TRBD1|TRBJ1-5|TRBV7-9
TGTGCCAGCAGCGCAAGTATAGGGACAGGGGCTTGGCAGCCCCAGCATTTT
CASSASIGTGAWQPQHF
>TRBD1|TRBJ1-2|TRBV5-4
TGTGCCAGCAGCTTGGCTTTGGGACAGGACGCTAACTATGGCTACACCTTC
CASSLALGQDANYGYTF
>NA|TRBJ2-7|TRBV19
TGTGCCAGTAGTATGGCAGGGGAAGCCTACGAGCAGTACTTC
CASSMAGEAYEQYF
>NA|TRBJ2-7|TRBV20-1
TGCAGTGCTAGTCGGGCCAGGACCTACGAGCAGTACTTC
CSASRARTYEQYF
>NA|TRBJ2-3|TRBV5-4
TGTGCCAGCAGCTTACAGGTCACAGATACGCAGTATTTT
CASSLQVTDTQYF
>NA|TRBJ2-3|TRBV5-1
TGCGCCAGCAGCCCAACCCCAGGCACAGATACGCAGTATTTT
CASSPTPGTDTQYF
>NA|TRBJ1-2|TRBV19
TGTGCCAGTCGATCCGGGGGGCTGACCTATGGCTACACCTTC
CASRSGGLTYGYTF
>NA|TRBJ2-7|TRBV5-5
TGTGCCAGCAGCTTAGCAGGATCCTACGAGCAGTACTTC
CASSLAGSYEQYF
>NA|TRBJ1-1|TRBV12-5
TGTGCTAGTGGTTTGGTGGGGAGGGGTGAAGCTTTCTTT
CASGLVGRGEAFF
>NA|TRBJ1-5|TRBV23-1
TGCGCCAGCAGTCGAACTCCCCGGGGTCAGAATCAGCCCCAGCATTTT
CASSRTPRGQNQPQHF
>TRBD1|TRBJ1-2|TRBV19
TGTGCCAGTAGTAGGAGGACAGGGGCGACTAACTATGGCTACACCTTC
CASSRRTGATNYGYTF